Presented here are 28 T cell receptor beta chains from one specimen sequenced in a study of human T cells and chemical hapten exposure. Time point defined: pre-sensitization, week 0. The treatment here: therapeutic diphenylcyclopropenone sensitization with weekly scalp DPC. MiXCR was run by TCRdb on the RACE reads, yielding one entry per CDR3 protein. There are tens of thousands of distinct CDR3 sequences in the sample; roughly 9.1% occur only once, and about 3.5% lies in the top ten. The sequencing used whole blood, collected in connection with sensitization to the hapten diphenylcyclopropenone (DPC). The receptors were gathered from a woman in her thirties or forties with alopecia areata. Some clones in this sample may be carry-over from other donors' samples.

This clonotype has a count of ten or more. The chain joins TRBV18 to TRBJ1-1; D may be TRBD1 (6 bases). V was cut by 6 bases and J by 2 bases, with 13 bases left in between. CDR1 is KGHSH, CDR2 LQKENI, per germline. The CDR3 consists of 14 residues. The CDR3 DNA follows: TGTGCCAGCTCCCGGTCAGGGGTTAACACTGAAGCTTTCTTT. As protein: CASSRSGVNTEAFF.

The gene calls are TRBV5-6 and TRBJ2-5; D remains unclear. The V gene's germline CDR1 is SGHDT and CDR2 YYEEEE. The V and J ends lost 1 base and 1 base respectively, with 2 bases between them. The CDR3 extends over 12 amino acids. The CDR3 region is CASSLSQETQYF. Written as DNA, the CDR3 is TGTGCCAGCAGCTTGTCCCAAGAGACCCAGTACTTC.

This clonotype was seen many times. The CDR3 region is CASRNGVSNEQFF. The CDR3 nucleotides read TGTGCCAGCAGAAACGGGGTCAGCAATGAGCAGTTCTTC. The chain uses TRBV6-2 or TRBV6-3 and TRBJ2-1; weak D call: TRBD2 (5 bases). CDR3 size: 13 residues. V was pared by 6 bases and J by 6 bases, with 12 bases between. The germline V gene has CDR1 MNHEY and CDR2 SVGEGT.

The rearrangement links TRBV20-1 to TRBJ1-4; no firm D call. The CDR3 runs to 14 residues. Germline-derived CDR1 and CDR2 are DFQATT and SNEGSKA (reference sequence). Trimming took 3 bases from V and 12 from J, leaving 20 bases between them. The chain's CDR3 is CSASGGMLVEELFF. The CDR3 coding sequence is TGCAGTGCTAGTGGTGGCATGTTGGTCGAGGAACTGTTTTTT.

The chain has TRBV24-1 and TRBJ2-1; 8 nucleotides align to TRBD1. The CDR3 has 17 amino acids. J lost 5 bases, V lost 1 base, and 9 bases had no gene match. CDR1 is KGHDR, CDR2 SFDVKD, per germline. The CDR3 sequence: CATSDFPGTGGHNEQFF. CDR3 in DNA: TGTGCCACCAGTGATTTTCCCGGGACAGGTGGGCACAATGAGCAGTTCTTC.

A few counts support this clonotype. CDR3 sequence: CSARRSGGPSTDTQYF. The CDR3 DNA sequence: TGCAGTGCCCGTCGAAGCGGGGGGCCTAGCACAGATACGCAGTATTTT. The chain joins TRBV20-1 to TRBJ2-3, with 9 bases lining up with TRBD2. The CDR3 covers 16 residues. Losses at the gene ends were 6 bases for V and 0 bases for J; bases not matched to a gene: 10. Germline V gene lookup returns CDR1 DFQATT and CDR2 SNEGSKA (reference sequence).

The table lists this clonotype with a few counts. This chain joins TRBV5-1 and TRBJ1-4, with D perhaps TRBD1 (5 bases). V was shortened by 3 bases and J by 8 bases, with 11 bases between the two germline ends. From germline, CDR1 is SGHRS and CDR2 YFSETQ. The length of the CDR3 is 13 residues. The CDR3 DNA is TGCGCCAGCAGCTCAAATACAGGCGAAAAACTGTTTTTT. Its protein product is CASSSNTGEKLFF.

Turning to this clonotype: The conserved phenylalanine or tryptophan is not found at the CDR3 terminus, so this likely reflects a read error. CDR3 nucleotides: TGTGCCACCAATCCAGCGGGGGATAGCACAGATACGCAGTATCTT. Translation gives CATNPAGDSTDTQYL. The chain couples TRBV24-1 to TRBJ2-3; TRBD2 matches 8 bases. The junction had 6 bases not matched to a gene; V was cut back by 8 bases and J by 0 bases. From germline, CDR1 is KGHDR and CDR2 SFDVKD. This CDR3 has 15 residues.

The chain couples TRBV6-2 or TRBV6-3 to TRBJ2-5, with unresolved D. CDR3 length equals 11 residues. V lost 7 bases to trimming and J lost 5 bases, with 8 bases between them. Germline V gene lookup returns CDR1 MNHEY and CDR2 SVGEGT. DNA for the CDR3: TGTGCCAGCAAATACGCGGAGACCCAGTACTTC. This translates into CASKYAETQYF.

The rearrangement joins TRBV2 to TRBJ1-5, with D hard to call. The V gene's germline CDR1 is SNHLY and CDR2 FYNNEI. The ends were cut back, 6 bases at V and 7 bases at J, with 16 bases in the middle. The CDR3 is 14 amino acids. The CDR3 here is CASSPGPPGQPQHF. CDR3 DNA sequence: TGTGCCAGCAGCCCCGGACCACCCGGCCAGCCCCAGCATTTT.

This clonotype was counted many times. The J gene is TRBJ1-2, the V gene TRBV5-6; D remains unclear. CDR3 length: 14 residues. Between the trimmed V and J ends, which lost 5 bases and 2 bases, there was a span of 13 bases. CDR1 SGHDT and CDR2 YYEEEE come from the germline V gene. The CDR3 protein is CASRTGPENYGYTF. The CDR3 DNA follows: TGTGCCAGCAGAACCGGACCGGAAAACTATGGCTACACCTTC.

At least ten counts were recorded for this clonotype. The chain recombines TRBV27 with TRBJ1-1; 7 nucleotides agree with TRBD1. Trimming removed 2 bases from V and 5 bases from J; junction bases left unmatched: 14. In germline, CDR1 is MNHEY, CDR2 SMNVEV (reference sequence). The CDR3 runs 17 residues. The CDR3 protein is CASSLRGGASWLTEAFF. The CDR3 bases are TGTGCCAGCAGTTTAAGAGGGGGCGCGAGTTGGTTGACTGAAGCTTTCTTT.

This clonotype was counted many times. The chain combines TRBV10-2 with TRBJ2-3; D not resolved. The CDR3 covers 13 residues. From germline, CDR1 is WSHSY and CDR2 SAAADI. Trimming took off 2 bases at V and 1 base at J, with 4 bases between the two ends. CDR3 nucleotides: TGCGCCAGCAGTGAGCCGGGCACAGATACGCAGTATTTT. Translating it yields CASSEPGTDTQYF.

Many counts were recorded for this clonotype. The chain couples TRBV12-3 or TRBV12-4 to TRBJ2-3; no reliable D call. This CDR3 is 15 amino acids long. V lost 2 bases and J 0 bases, leaving 9 bases between the germline ends. The CDR3 coding sequence is TGTGCCAGCAGTTTAACGACCCTTAGCACAGATACGCAGTATTTT. This encodes CASSLTTLSTDTQYF.

This clonotype was seen repeatedly, ten times or more. V gene TRBV7-8 combines with J gene TRBJ2-1; the D gene is possibly TRBD1 (6 bases). Germline V gene sequence: CDR1 SGHVS, CDR2 FQNEAQ. CDR3 length: 15 amino acids. Trimming stripped 3 bases from V and 7 bases from J, with 16 bases between. The CDR3 loop is CASSFLQGSMNEQFF. CDR3 nucleotides: TGTGCCAGCAGCTTTTTACAGGGAAGTATGAATGAGCAGTTCTTC.

CDR3 region: CASSRALRGGLSSYEQYF. CDR3 nucleotide sequence: TGCGCCAGCAGCCGAGCCCTCCGCGGGGGCCTCAGCTCCTACGAGCAGTACTTC. The V gene is TRBV4-3, the J gene TRBJ2-7; possibly TRBD2 for D (7 bases). Germline V gene lookup returns CDR1 LGHNA and CDR2 YSLEER. The CDR3 totals 18 residues. Trimming cost V 4 bases and J 0 bases, with 22 bases left between them.

The CDR3 here is CASSLDGDRGREQYF. The CDR3 DNA reads TGCGCCAGCAGCTTGGACGGGGACAGGGGGCGCGAGCAGTACTTC. V and J are TRBV5-1 and TRBJ2-7; 12 bases align to TRBD1. The CDR3 has 15 residues. V dropped 0 bases and J dropped 6; count of bases not matched to a gene: 4. Germline assignment: CDR1 SGHRS and CDR2 YFSETQ.

This clonotype was counted between two and nine times. The CDR3 reads CASSQGYYNEQFF. CDR3 nucleotides: TGTGCCAGCAGCCAAGGCTATTACAATGAGCAGTTCTTC. The genes are TRBV14 and TRBJ2-1; no definite D call. The CDR3 covers 13 residues. Trimming stripped 1 base from V and 4 bases from J, with 5 bases between. In germline, CDR1 is SGHDN, CDR2 FVKESK. The complete variable domain, with remaining parts taken from reference TRBV14 and TRBJ2-1, reads EAGVTQFPSHSVIEKGQTVTLRCDPISGHDNLYWYRRVMGKEIKFLLHFVKESKQDESGMPNNRFLAERTGGTYSTLKVQPAELEDSGVYFCASSQGYYNEQFFGPGTRLTVL.

This clonotype was seen ten or more times. The V and J genes are TRBV19 and TRBJ2-3; no reliable D call. CDR1 LNHDA and CDR2 SQIVND come from the germline V gene (reference sequence). Trimming took off 6 bases at V and 3 bases at J, with 10 bases between the two ends. The CDR3 consists of 13 residues. In DNA, the CDR3 is TGTGCCAGTAGGCCCTCCGGAACAGATACGCAGTATTTT. Translated, it gives CASRPSGTDTQYF.

The gene calls are TRBV6-6 and TRBJ1-1; 8 nucleotides agree with TRBD1. The J segment lost 1 base and the V segment lost 2 bases, leaving 0 bases of the junction unmatched. Per germline, CDR1 MNHNY and CDR2 SVGAGI (reference sequence). The length of the CDR3 is 14 residues. In DNA, the CDR3 is TGTGCCAGCAGTTACGACAGGGGGAACACTGAAGCTTTCTTT. This translates into CASSYDRGNTEAFF.

The V gene is TRBV7-9, the J gene TRBJ2-7; D is undetermined. Looked up from germline, CDR1 is SEHNR and CDR2 is FQNEAQ (reference sequence). The CDR3 is 14 amino acids. Trimming shortened V by 4 bases and J by 7 bases, and 17 bases separated the two germline ends. CDR3 protein: CASSSRTERLEQYF. The CDR3 DNA reads as TGTGCCAGCAGCTCCCGGACGGAGAGACTGGAGCAGTACTTC.

About this clonotype: Being one base from a much bigger clone, this may be a read error. The V and J genes are TRBV19 and TRBJ2-1; no clear D gene. V dropped 0 bases and J dropped 7 bases, with 13 bases sitting between them. CDR3 length: 15 amino acids. CDR1 and CDR2 from the germline V gene are LNHDA and SQIVND (reference sequence). CDR3 protein: CASSIDSNRWNEQFF. In DNA form, the CDR3 reads TGTGCCAGTAGTATAGACTCGAATCGGTGGAATGAGCAGTTCTTC.

The chain recombines TRBV3-1 with TRBJ2-7, with 8 positions matching TRBD2. The CDR3 runs 16 residues. CDR1 LGHDT and CDR2 YNNKEL come from the germline V gene (reference sequence). Germline trimming cut 4 bases from V and 6 bases from J; bases unmatched to any gene: 14. CDR3 bases: TGTGCCAGCAGCCGTCAAGGGACTAGGGGGACCGGCGAGCAGTACTTC. It specifies CASSRQGTRGTGEQYF.

This clonotype came up a few times. A read error may produce the germline difference seen at one junction end. This chain links TRBV7-7 with TRBJ2-3; D is unclear. Germline assignment: CDR1 SSHAT and CDR2 FNYEAQ (reference sequence). This CDR3 spans 16 amino acids. The CDR3 DNA follows: TGTGCTAGCAGCCCCATCGGCGGCGCGCGGACAGATACGCAGTATTTT. Encoded protein: CASSPIGGARTDTQYF. Filled out from reference TRBV7-7 and TRBJ2-3, the complete variable domain reads GAGVSQSPRYKVTKRGQDVTLRCDPISSHATLYWYQQALGQGPEFLTYFNYEAQPDKSGLPSDRFSAERPEGSISTLTIQRTEQRDSAMYRCASSPIGGARTDTQYFGPGTRLTVL.

This clonotype was found a few times. The CDR3 protein is CASSAGANVLTF. As DNA, the CDR3 is TGTGCCAGCAGTGCTGGGGCCAACGTCCTGACTTTC. The chain recombines TRBV6-1 with TRBJ2-6; no clear D gene. Germline CDR1 is MNHNS and CDR2 is SASEGT. The CDR3 is 12 amino acids. V dropped 4 bases and J dropped 2 bases, with 0 bases sitting between them.

This clonotype was observed many times. The chain is built from TRBV18 and TRBJ1-3, with D unresolved. V gave up 3 bases and J gave up 0 bases, with 9 bases separating them. The CDR3 length is 15 residues. In germline, CDR1 is KGHSH, CDR2 LQKENI. The CDR3 region has the DNA TGTGCCAGCTCACCGTCGTCAGACTCTGGAAACACCATATATTTT. Its protein product is CASSPSSDSGNTIYF.

Ten or more counts support this clonotype. V is TRBV19 and J is TRBJ1-2; 9 nucleotides match TRBD1. The CDR3 sequence is 14 residues long. Looked up from germline, CDR1 is LNHDA and CDR2 is SQIVND (reference sequence). V lost 4 bases, J lost 5 bases, and 5 bases stayed unmatched. The CDR3 region has the DNA TGTGCCAGTAGTACCACCGGGACAGGGTATGGCTACACCTTC. Amino acid sequence: CASSTTGTGYGYTF.

CDR3 bases: TGCGCCGGAAGACAGGGGGCGGACGATGGCTACACCTTC. Translating gives CAGRQGADDGYTF. This sequence joins TRBV5-1 and TRBJ1-2; 10 positions agree with TRBD1. Germline V gene data show CDR1 as SGHRS and CDR2 as YFSETQ. Trimming took 10 bases from V and 6 from J; bases not matched to a gene: 9. The CDR3 runs to 13 residues.